This entry is about one TCR beta chain. The CDR3 totals 11 residues. Trimming cost V 6 bases and J 2 bases, with 7 bases left between them. Germline V CDR1 and CDR2: SQVTM, ANQGSEA. The sample originates from a study of blood T cell repertoires in COVID-19. Sequencing was performed with immunoSEQ multiplex PCR; in TCRdb, only in-frame clones are kept and a portion is missing. The sample lists some 240,000 clones; around 90% were seen once. The chain recombines TRBV29-1 with TRBJ1-2; D call uncertain. This sequence was found in a woman aged 65 to 85 with COVID-19, enrolled during active disease. The specimen sequenced was peripheral blood. In DNA, the CDR3 is TGCAGCGTCAGGAACAACTATGGCTACACCTTC. Translation: CSVRNNYGYTF.